This T cell receptor beta chain was identified in a study of T cell changes during pregnancy in multiple sclerosis. Using immunoSEQ multiplex PCR, the repertoire was profiled, and TCRdb retains in-frame clones only, with some absent. Of some 36,000 clones listed, approximately 91% were seen once; the top ten hold 4.5%. This CDR3 has 14 amino acids. V was clipped by 4 bases and J by 1 base, with 8 bases between them. The germline V gene encodes CDR1 SGHRS and CDR2 YFSETQ. The origin of this receptor is a female donor in good health, enrolled as a control in a pregnancy study. The sequencing used peripheral blood, collected in the second trimester of pregnancy. The gene calls are TRBV5-1 and TRBJ2-2; D is uncertain. CDR3 amino acids: CASSARMNTGELFF. The CDR3 nucleotides read TGCGCCAGCAGCGCCAGAATGAACACCGGGGAGCTGTTTTTT. The full variable domain, with the rest looked up from reference TRBV5-1 and TRBJ2-2, is KAGVTQTPRYLIKTRGQQVTLSCSPISGHRSVSWYQQTPGQGLQFLFEYFSETQRNKGNFPGRFSGRQFSNSRSEMNVSTLELGDSALYLCASSARMNTGELFFGEGSRLTVL.